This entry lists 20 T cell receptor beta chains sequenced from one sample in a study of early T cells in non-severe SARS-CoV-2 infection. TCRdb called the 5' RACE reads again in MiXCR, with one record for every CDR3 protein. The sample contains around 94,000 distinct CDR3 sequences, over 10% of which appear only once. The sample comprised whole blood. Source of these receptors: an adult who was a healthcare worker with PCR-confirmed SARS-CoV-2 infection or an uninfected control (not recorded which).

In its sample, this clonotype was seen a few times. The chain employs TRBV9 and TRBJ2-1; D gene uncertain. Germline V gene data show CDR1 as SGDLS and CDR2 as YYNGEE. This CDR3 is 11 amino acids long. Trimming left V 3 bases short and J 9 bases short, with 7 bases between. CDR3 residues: CASSAESEQFF. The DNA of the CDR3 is TGTGCCAGCAGCGCTGAAAGTGAGCAGTTCTTC.

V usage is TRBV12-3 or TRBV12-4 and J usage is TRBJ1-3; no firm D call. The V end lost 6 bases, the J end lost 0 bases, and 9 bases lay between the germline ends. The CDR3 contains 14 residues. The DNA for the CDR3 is TGTGCCAGCAGGGAAGAGATCTCTGGAAACACCATATATTTT. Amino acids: CASREEISGNTIYF.

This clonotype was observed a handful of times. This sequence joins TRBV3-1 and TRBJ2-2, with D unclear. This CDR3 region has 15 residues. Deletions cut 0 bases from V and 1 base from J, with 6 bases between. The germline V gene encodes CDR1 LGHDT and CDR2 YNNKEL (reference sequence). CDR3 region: CASSQDPQNTGELFF. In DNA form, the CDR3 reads TGTGCCAGCAGCCAAGATCCGCAGAACACCGGGGAGCTGTTTTTT.

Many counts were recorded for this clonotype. The CDR3 spells CASSWGTGPYNEQFF. The CDR3 nucleotides read TGTGCCAGCAGTTGGGGGACAGGGCCCTACAATGAGCAGTTCTTC. The chain employs TRBV12-3 or TRBV12-4 and TRBJ2-1; 9 bases match TRBD1. The CDR3 covers 15 residues. Trimming cost V 4 bases and J 2 bases; bases outside gene matches: 3.

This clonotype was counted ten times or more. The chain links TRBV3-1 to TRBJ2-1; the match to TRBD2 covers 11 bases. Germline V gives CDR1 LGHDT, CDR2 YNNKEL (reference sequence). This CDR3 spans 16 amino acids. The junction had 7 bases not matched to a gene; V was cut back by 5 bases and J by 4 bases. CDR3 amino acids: CASSSTGTSGYNEQFF. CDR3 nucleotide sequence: TGTGCCAGCAGCTCGACCGGGACTAGCGGATACAATGAGCAGTTCTTC.

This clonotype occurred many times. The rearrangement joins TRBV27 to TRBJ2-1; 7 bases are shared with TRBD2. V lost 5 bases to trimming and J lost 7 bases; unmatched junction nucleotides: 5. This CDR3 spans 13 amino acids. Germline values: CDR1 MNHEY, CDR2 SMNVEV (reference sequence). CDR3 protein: CASSVLLANEQFF. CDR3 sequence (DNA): TGTGCCAGCAGTGTATTACTAGCGAATGAGCAGTTCTTC.

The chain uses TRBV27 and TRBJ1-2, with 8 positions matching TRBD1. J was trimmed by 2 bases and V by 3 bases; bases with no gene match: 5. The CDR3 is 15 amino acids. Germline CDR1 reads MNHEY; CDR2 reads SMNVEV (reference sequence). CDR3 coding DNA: TGTGCCAGCAGTTTTCAGGGGGACAGGAACTATGGCTACACCTTC. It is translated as CASSFQGDRNYGYTF.

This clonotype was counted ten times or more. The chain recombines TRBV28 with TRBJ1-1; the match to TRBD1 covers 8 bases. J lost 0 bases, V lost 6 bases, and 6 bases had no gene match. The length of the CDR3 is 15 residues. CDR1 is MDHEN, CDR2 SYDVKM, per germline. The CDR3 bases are TGTGCCAGCAGGTGGCAGGGGGCCATGAACACTGAAGCTTTCTTT. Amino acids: CASRWQGAMNTEAFF.

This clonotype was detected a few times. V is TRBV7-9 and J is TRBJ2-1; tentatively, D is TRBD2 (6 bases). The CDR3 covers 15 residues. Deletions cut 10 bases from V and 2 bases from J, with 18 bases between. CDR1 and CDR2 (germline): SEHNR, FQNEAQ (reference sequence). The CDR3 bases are TGTGCCAACAGTAACGGGAGAACCCCCTACAATGAGCAGTTCTTC. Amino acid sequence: CANSNGRTPYNEQFF.

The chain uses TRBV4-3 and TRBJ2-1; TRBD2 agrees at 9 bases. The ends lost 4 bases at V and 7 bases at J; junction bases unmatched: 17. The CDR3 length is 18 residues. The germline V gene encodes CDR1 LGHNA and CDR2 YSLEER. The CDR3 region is CASSPLIWAGGPKNEQFF. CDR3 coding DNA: TGCGCCAGCAGCCCTCTCATATGGGCGGGAGGGCCGAAAAATGAGCAGTTCTTC.

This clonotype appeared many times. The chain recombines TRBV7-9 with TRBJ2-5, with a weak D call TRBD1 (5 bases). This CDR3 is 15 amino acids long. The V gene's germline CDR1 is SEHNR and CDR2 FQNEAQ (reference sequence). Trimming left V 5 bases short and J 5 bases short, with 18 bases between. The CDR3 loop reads CASSMRQGLKETQYF. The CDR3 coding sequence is TGTGCCAGCAGCATGCGGCAGGGCTTAAAGGAGACCCAGTACTTC.

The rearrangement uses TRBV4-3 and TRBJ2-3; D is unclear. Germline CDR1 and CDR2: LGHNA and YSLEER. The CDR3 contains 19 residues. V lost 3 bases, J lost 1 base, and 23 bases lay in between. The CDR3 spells CASSQGKSGLPEGTDTQYF. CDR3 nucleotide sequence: TGCGCCAGCAGCCAGGGAAAATCGGGTCTGCCTGAGGGCACAGATACGCAGTATTTT.

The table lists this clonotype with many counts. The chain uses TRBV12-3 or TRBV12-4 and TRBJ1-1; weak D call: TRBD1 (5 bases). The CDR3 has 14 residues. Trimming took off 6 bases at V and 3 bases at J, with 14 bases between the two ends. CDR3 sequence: CASRTDGTYTEAFF. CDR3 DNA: TGTGCCAGCAGGACGGACGGGACTTACACTGAAGCTTTCTTT.

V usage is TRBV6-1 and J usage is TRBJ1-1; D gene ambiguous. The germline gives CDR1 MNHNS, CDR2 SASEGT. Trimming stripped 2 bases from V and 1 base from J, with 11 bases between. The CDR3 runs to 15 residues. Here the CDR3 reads CASSEPGSPNTEAFF. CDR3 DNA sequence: TGTGCCAGCAGTGAACCGGGCAGTCCGAACACTGAAGCTTTCTTT.

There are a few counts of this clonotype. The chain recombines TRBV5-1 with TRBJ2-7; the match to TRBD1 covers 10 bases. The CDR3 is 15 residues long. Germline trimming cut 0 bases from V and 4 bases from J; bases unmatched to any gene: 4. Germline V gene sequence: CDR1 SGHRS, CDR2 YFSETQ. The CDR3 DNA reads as TGCGCCAGCAGCTTGGCCGGACAGGGGGTTTACGAGCAGTACTTC. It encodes CASSLAGQGVYEQYF.

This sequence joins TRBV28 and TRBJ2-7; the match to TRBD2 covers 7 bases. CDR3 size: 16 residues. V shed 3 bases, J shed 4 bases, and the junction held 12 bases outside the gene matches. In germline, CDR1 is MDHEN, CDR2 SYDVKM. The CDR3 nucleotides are TGTGCCAGCAGTTTTACATTCGTGGGCGGGGGATACGAGCAGTACTTC. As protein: CASSFTFVGGGYEQYF.

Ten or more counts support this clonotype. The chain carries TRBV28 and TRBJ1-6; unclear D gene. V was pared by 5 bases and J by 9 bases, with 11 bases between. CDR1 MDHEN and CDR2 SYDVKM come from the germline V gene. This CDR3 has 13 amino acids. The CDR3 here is CASSLAALSPLHF. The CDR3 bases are TGTGCCAGCAGTCTAGCTGCCCTTTCACCCCTCCACTTT.

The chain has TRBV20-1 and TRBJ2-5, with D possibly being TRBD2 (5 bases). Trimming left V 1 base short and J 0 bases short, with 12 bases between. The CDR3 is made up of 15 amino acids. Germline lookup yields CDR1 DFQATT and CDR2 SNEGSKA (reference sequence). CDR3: CSARGPERNQETQYF. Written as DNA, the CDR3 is TGCAGTGCTAGAGGGCCCGAGCGGAACCAAGAGACCCAGTACTTC.

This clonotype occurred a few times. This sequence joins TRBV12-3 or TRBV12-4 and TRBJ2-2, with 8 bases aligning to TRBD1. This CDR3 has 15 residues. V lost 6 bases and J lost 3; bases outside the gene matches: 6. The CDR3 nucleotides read TGTGCCAGCAGGGGCAGGGGGCAGGACACCGGGGAGCTGTTTTTT. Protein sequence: CASRGRGQDTGELFF.

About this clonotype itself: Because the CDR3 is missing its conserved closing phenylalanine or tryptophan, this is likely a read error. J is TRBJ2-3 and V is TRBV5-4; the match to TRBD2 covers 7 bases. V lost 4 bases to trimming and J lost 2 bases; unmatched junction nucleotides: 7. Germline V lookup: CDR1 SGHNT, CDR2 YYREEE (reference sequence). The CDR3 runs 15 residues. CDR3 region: CASSASGTLTDTQYL. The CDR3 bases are TGTGCCAGCAGCGCGAGCGGGACCCTCACAGATACGCAGTATCTT.